In its sample, the clone carrying this T cell receptor (beta chain) was seen many times. The antigen is not known. Since the library was made to target alpha chains, this beta chain is a stray read and its abundance is not meaningful. Time point: sample taken at primary tumor resection. Whole RNA, which was extracted from tumor, nontumor lung tissue or frozen PBMC, was sequenced without any cell sorting. Every molecule of TCR cDNA had its own unique molecular identifier. MiXCR, applied by TCRdb to the 5' RACE reads, yields one record per CDR3 protein. Found here are around 7,900 distinct CDR3 sequences, 13% to 15% of them singletons; the top ten hold 9%. These data originate in a study of spatial heterogeneity in lung cancer. Study-wide results and caveats: The study found that expanded intratumoral alpha and beta TCR counts tracked tumor mutation counts.

V trimming: 6 bases; J trimming: 4 bases; junction bases outside the gene matches: 9. Germline CDR1 and CDR2: LGHDT and YNNKEL (reference sequence). CDR3 size: 16 residues. Here the sequenced sample was lung tumor tissue, taken at surgery. The sequence was collected from a female donor with early-stage non-small cell lung cancer. This chain connects TRBV3-1 to TRBJ2-5; 12 bases agree with TRBD2. CDR3 residues: CASRPRLAGGRETQYF. DNA of the CDR3: TGTGCCAGCAGGCCTCGGCTAGCGGGGGGGAGAGAGACCCAGTACTTC.